Presented here are 20 T cell receptor beta chains from one specimen sequenced in a study of CD8 T cells in Susac syndrome. With random hexamers, reverse transcription was performed on roughly 0.45 to 1 ug of RNA. TCRdb redid the calling of the immunoSEQ multiplex PCR reads with MiXCR, one entry per CDR3 protein. The top ten hold 0.21% of the sample, which has fewer than 350,000 distinct CDR3 sequences, about 82% seen once. The sequenced material came from CD8+ T cells from PBMCs. The receptors here all came from a human donor with multiple sclerosis.

The chain is built from TRBV9 and TRBJ2-7; 9 bases are shared with TRBD2. Germline loops: CDR1 SGDLS, CDR2 YYNGEE. V shed 4 bases and J 2 bases; nucleotides not matched to a gene: 7. The length of the CDR3 is 15 residues. The CDR3 region has the DNA TGTGCCAGCAGCCCAGTAGCGGGAGAAGCCTACGAGCAGTACTTC. This gives the protein CASSPVAGEAYEQYF.

Only one count was recorded for this clonotype. The chain carries TRBV2 and TRBJ2-7; TRBD2 might be the D (6 bases). From germline, CDR1 is SNHLY and CDR2 FYNNEI. The V gene lost 3 bases and the J gene lost 2 bases, with 11 bases spanning the gap. The CDR3 is made up of 14 amino acids. DNA of the CDR3: TGTGCCAGCAGTGATCCGGCGGGGACCTACGAGCAGTACTTC. This translates into CASSDPAGTYEQYF.

V gene TRBV6-5 combines with J gene TRBJ2-1, with 7 bases matching TRBD2. J gave up 13 bases and V 6 bases, and 18 bases lay outside the gene matches. Germline CDR1 MNHEY, CDR2 SVGAGI. The CDR3 is made up of 15 amino acids. CDR3 bases: TGTGCCAGCAGCCTTGGACTAGGGGTAATGGATCCTCAGTTCTTC. Amino acids: CASSLGLGVMDPQFF.

The chain joins TRBV7-6 to TRBJ1-2; the D gene is possibly TRBD1 (5 bases). The V end was cut by 0 bases, the J end by 2 bases, with 7 bases between. Germline V gene sequence: CDR1 SGHVS, CDR2 FNYEAQ. The CDR3 consists of 14 residues. The CDR3 loop reads CASSLAPGNYGYTF. CDR3 DNA sequence: TGTGCCAGCAGCTTAGCACCAGGGAACTATGGCTACACCTTC.

The sample holds one count of this clonotype. This chain connects TRBV7-9 to TRBJ2-1; no clear D. Germline V gene lookup returns CDR1 SEHNR and CDR2 FQNEAQ (reference sequence). The V end lost 5 bases, the J end lost 2 bases, and 13 bases lay between the germline ends. The CDR3 is made up of 15 amino acids. The CDR3 sequence is CASSPANSAYNEQFF. The CDR3 nucleotides read TGTGCCAGCAGCCCTGCCAATTCCGCCTACAATGAGCAGTTCTTC.

The rearrangement links TRBV28 to TRBJ2-7, with TRBD2 matching over 9 bases. V gave up 3 bases and J gave up 3 bases; unmatched junction bases: 12. CDR1 and CDR2 from the germline V gene are MDHEN and SYDVKM. The CDR3 is 17 amino acids. CDR3 in amino acids: CASSFLVGSSGNYEQYF. Written as DNA, the CDR3 is TGTGCCAGCAGTTTTTTGGTAGGGTCTAGCGGGAACTACGAGCAGTACTTC.

The chain is built from TRBV11-3 and TRBJ1-1; 9 bases align to TRBD1. The CDR3 is made up of 12 amino acids. CDR1 and CDR2 (germline): SGHNT, YENEEA. V shed 2 bases and J 8 bases; nucleotides not matched to a gene: 0. DNA for the CDR3: TGTGCCAGCAGCTTAACAGGGGGCGAAGCTTTCTTT. The encoded protein is CASSLTGGEAFF.

The rearrangement joins TRBV30 to TRBJ1-5; maybe TRBD1 (6 bases). V was pared by 8 bases and J by 4 bases, with 15 bases between. The V gene's germline CDR1 is GTSNPN and CDR2 SVGIG (reference sequence). CDR3 length: 13 residues. The CDR3 region has the DNA TGTGCCGCTGAGGGGGGGGGAAATCAGCCCCAGCATTTT. This encodes CAAEGGGNQPQHF. The whole variable domain, filled in from reference TRBV30 and TRBJ1-5, reads SQTIHQWPATLVQPVGSPLSLECTVEGTSNPNLYWYRQAAGRGLQLLFYSVGIGQISSEVPQNLSASRPQDRQFILSSKKLLLSDSGFYLCAAEGGGNQPQHFGDGTRLSIL.

The CDR3, as DNA: TGTGCCAGCAGCCAGGAGGTGGACCGACTCTACGAGCAGTACTTC. Translating it yields CASSQEVDRLYEQYF. The chain has TRBV3-1 and TRBJ2-7, with a weak D call TRBD2 (5 bases). The CDR3 covers 15 residues. CDR1 is LGHDT, CDR2 YNNKEL, per germline (reference sequence). V shed 3 bases and J shed 3 bases, with 15 bases lying between them.

The chain recombines TRBV7-9 with TRBJ1-2; D is uncertain. Trimming cost V 2 bases and J 6 bases, with 7 bases left between them. Germline CDR1 and CDR2: SEHNR and FQNEAQ (reference sequence). The CDR3 is 12 residues long. DNA for the CDR3: TGTGCCAGCAGCTTAATGGGGAATGGCTACACCTTC. Residues: CASSLMGNGYTF.

A single count supports this clonotype. This rearrangement joins TRBV5-4 to TRBJ2-1; 9 bases map to TRBD2. This CDR3 is built from 16 residues. Unmatched junction bases numbered 8, after V lost 0 bases and J lost 7 bases. The germline V gene encodes CDR1 SGHNT and CDR2 YYREEE (reference sequence). CDR3 in DNA: TGTGCCAGCAGCTTGGTGGGTAGCGGGAGTTTTAATGAGCAGTTCTTC. It yields the protein CASSLVGSGSFNEQFF.

The chain recombines TRBV28 with TRBJ1-4; 7 bases are shared with TRBD1. V lost 10 bases, J lost 6 bases, and 14 bases stayed unmatched. Germline V gene sequence: CDR1 MDHEN, CDR2 SYDVKM. CDR3 length: 15 residues. The CDR3 region is CATEGPGQYDEKLFF. The CDR3 DNA reads TGTGCCACCGAGGGACCGGGACAGTACGATGAAAAACTGTTTTTT.

CDR3 DNA: TGCAGCGTTGTCGGACTAGCGTTGGGGAGCTCCTACAATGAGCAGTTCTTC. Translated: CSVVGLALGSSYNEQFF. The V gene is TRBV29-1, the J gene TRBJ2-1; 9 bases map to TRBD2. CDR3 length: 17 amino acids. The V and J ends lost 4 bases and 0 bases, in that order; junction bases with no gene match: 10. The germline V gene encodes CDR1 SQVTM and CDR2 ANQGSEA.

This clonotype was recorded a few times. The CDR3 sequence: CASSGQSYNEQFF. In DNA form, the CDR3 reads TGTGCCAGTAGTGGGCAGAGCTACAATGAGCAGTTCTTC. The chain couples TRBV19 to TRBJ2-1; D is uncertain. The CDR3 is 13 amino acids. Looked up from germline, CDR1 is LNHDA and CDR2 is SQIVND (reference sequence). Between the trimmed V and J ends, which lost 5 bases and 3 bases, there was a span of 8 bases.

In DNA form, the CDR3 reads TGCGCCAGCAGCCAAGATCTAGCGGGAGACCTCTACGAGCAGTACTTC. Encoded protein: CASSQDLAGDLYEQYF. The chain recombines TRBV4-3 with TRBJ2-7; 10 nucleotides line up with TRBD2. This CDR3 has 16 amino acids. Germline CDR1 reads LGHNA; CDR2 reads YSLEER. The ends lost 0 bases at V and 3 bases at J; junction bases unmatched: 5.

A word on this clonotype: The conserved phenylalanine or tryptophan normally closing the CDR3 is absent here, so this likely arose from a read error. The CDR3 reads CASSVGGEQYL. The CDR3 nucleotides are TGTGCCAGCAGTGTGGGTGGCGAGCAGTACCTC. The rearrangement joins TRBV25-1 to TRBJ2-1; no definite D call. The DNA end lines up better with TRBJ2-7; the J call may be wrong. Germline V gene sequence: CDR1 MGHDK, CDR2 SYGVNS. This CDR3 has 11 residues.

The J gene is TRBJ2-7, the V gene TRBV28; 11 nucleotides line up with TRBD2. There are 15 residues in the CDR3. Germline CDR1 is MDHEN and CDR2 is SYDVKM. The trim removed 5 bases at V and 7 bases at J, leaving 10 bases unmatched. CDR3 loop: CASSLGLAEVGEQYF. For the CDR3, the DNA is TGTGCCAGCAGTCTGGGACTAGCGGAGGTCGGGGAGCAGTACTTC.

V usage is TRBV27 and J usage is TRBJ1-1; the match to TRBD1 covers 8 bases. V dropped 6 bases and J dropped 1; count of bases not matched to a gene: 16. CDR1 is MNHEY, CDR2 SMNVEV, per germline (reference sequence). The CDR3 spans 18 residues. In DNA, the CDR3 is TGTGCCAGCAGCCGGGGTACACCGCTCGGGACAGGGAACACTGAAGCTTTCTTT. This codes for CASSRGTPLGTGNTEAFF.

This clonotype was detected a few times. This sequence joins TRBV5-5 and TRBJ2-7; a weak D match, TRBD1 (5 bases). The CDR3 spans 14 residues. Germline assignment: CDR1 SGHKS and CDR2 YYEKEE (reference sequence). V gave up 2 bases and J gave up 2 bases, with 11 bases separating them. This CDR3 reads CASSLFRATYEQYF. The CDR3 DNA sequence: TGTGCCAGCAGCTTATTCAGGGCTACCTACGAGCAGTACTTC.

The chain carries TRBV5-5 and TRBJ1-4; D not certain. This CDR3 contains 14 residues. The V gene's germline CDR1 is SGHKS and CDR2 YYEKEE (reference sequence). V was pared by 1 base and J by 7 bases, with 11 bases between. The CDR3, as DNA: TGTGCCAGCAGCTTGCTCAGTATAGGTGAAAAACTGTTTTTT. The encoded protein is CASSLLSIGEKLFF.